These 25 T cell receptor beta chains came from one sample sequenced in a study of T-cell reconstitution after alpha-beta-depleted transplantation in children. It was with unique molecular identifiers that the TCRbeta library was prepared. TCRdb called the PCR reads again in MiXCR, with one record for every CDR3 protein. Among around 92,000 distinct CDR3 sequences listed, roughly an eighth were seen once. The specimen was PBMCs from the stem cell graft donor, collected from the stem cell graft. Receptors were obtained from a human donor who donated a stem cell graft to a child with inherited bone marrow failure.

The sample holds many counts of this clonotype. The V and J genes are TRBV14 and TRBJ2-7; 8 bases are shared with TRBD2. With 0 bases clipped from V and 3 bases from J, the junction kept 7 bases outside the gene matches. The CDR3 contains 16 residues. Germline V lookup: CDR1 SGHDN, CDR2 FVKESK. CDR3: CASSQDSRLAYYEQYF. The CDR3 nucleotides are TGTGCCAGCAGCCAAGACTCGAGACTAGCGTACTACGAGCAGTACTTC.

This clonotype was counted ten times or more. CDR3 sequence reads: CASRKPGLAGIGELFF. CDR3 in DNA: TGTGCCAGCAGAAAACCGGGACTAGCGGGAATCGGGGAGCTGTTTTTT. The chain recombines TRBV6-2 or TRBV6-3 with TRBJ2-2; 13 nucleotides agree with TRBD2. After removal of 6 bases from V and 7 bases from J, the junction contained 8 bases not matched to a gene. The germline gives CDR1 MNHEY, CDR2 SVGEGT. The CDR3 contains 16 residues.

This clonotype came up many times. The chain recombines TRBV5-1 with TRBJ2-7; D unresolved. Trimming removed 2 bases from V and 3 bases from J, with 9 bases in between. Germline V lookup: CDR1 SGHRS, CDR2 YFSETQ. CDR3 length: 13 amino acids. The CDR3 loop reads CASSFAENYEQYF. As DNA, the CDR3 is TGCGCCAGCAGCTTCGCAGAAAACTACGAGCAGTACTTC.

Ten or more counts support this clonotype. In nucleotides, the CDR3 is TGTGCCAGCTCACCACCCGGGACGGGAGCGAACACCGGGGAGCTGTTTTTT. Translation gives CASSPPGTGANTGELFF. The chain uses TRBV18 and TRBJ2-2, with a possible D match to TRBD2 (6 bases). From germline, CDR1 is KGHSH and CDR2 LQKENI. V lost 0 bases and J lost 0, with 11 bases in between. This CDR3 is 17 amino acids long. Drawing the rest from reference TRBV18 and TRBJ2-2, the complete variable domain is NAGVMQNPRHLVRRRGQEARLRCSPMKGHSHVYWYRQLPEEGLKFMVYLQKENIIDESGMPKERFSAEFPKEGPSILRIQQVVRGDSAAYFCASSPPGTGANTGELFFGEGSRLTVL.

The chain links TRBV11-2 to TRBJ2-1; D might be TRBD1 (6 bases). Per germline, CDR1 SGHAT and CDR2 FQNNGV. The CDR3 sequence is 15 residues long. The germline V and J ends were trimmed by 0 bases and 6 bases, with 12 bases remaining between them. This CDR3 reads CASSLDIVGANEQFF. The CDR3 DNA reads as TGTGCCAGCAGCTTAGACATCGTGGGGGCCAATGAGCAGTTCTTC.

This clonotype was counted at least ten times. The CDR3 loop is CASSLNDPGRNEQFF. The CDR3 bases are TGCGCCAGCAGCTTGAACGACCCGGGAAGGAATGAGCAGTTCTTC. The chain recombines TRBV5-1 with TRBJ2-1; D perhaps matches TRBD2 (5 bases). Trimming stripped 1 base from V and 7 bases from J, with 15 bases between. CDR1 is SGHRS and CDR2 is YFSETQ in the germline V gene. The CDR3 is 15 amino acids.

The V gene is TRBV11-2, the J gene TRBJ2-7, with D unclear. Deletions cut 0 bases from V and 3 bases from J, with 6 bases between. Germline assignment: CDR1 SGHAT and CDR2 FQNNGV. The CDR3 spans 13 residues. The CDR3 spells CASSLDRLYEQYF. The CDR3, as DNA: TGTGCCAGCAGCTTAGACAGACTCTACGAGCAGTACTTC.

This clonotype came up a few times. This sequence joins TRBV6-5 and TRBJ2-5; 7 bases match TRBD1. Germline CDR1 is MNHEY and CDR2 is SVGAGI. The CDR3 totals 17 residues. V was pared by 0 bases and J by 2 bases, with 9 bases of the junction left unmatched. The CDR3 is CASSYSLLSQGQETQYF. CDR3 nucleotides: TGTGCCAGCAGTTACTCCCTTTTATCACAGGGGCAAGAGACCCAGTACTTC.

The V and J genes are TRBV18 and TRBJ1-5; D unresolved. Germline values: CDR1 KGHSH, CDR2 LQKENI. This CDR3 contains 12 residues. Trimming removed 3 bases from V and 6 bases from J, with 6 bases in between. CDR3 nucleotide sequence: TGTGCCAGCTCACCCGTCGCTCAGCCCCAGCATTTT. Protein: CASSPVAQPQHF. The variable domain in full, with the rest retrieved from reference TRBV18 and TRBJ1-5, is NAGVMQNPRHLVRRRGQEARLRCSPMKGHSHVYWYRQLPEEGLKFMVYLQKENIIDESGMPKERFSAEFPKEGPSILRIQQVVRGDSAAYFCASSPVAQPQHFGDGTRLSIL.

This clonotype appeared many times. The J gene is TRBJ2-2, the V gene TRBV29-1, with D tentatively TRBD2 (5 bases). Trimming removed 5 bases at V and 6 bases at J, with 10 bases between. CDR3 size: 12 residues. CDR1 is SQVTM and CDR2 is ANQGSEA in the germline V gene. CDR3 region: CSVYRGAGELFF. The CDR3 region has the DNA TGCAGCGTTTACCGGGGTGCCGGGGAGCTGTTTTTT.

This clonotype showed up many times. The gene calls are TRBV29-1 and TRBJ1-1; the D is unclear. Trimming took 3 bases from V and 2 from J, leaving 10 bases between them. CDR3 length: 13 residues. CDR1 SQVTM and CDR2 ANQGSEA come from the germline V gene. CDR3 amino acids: CSVEMMGNTEAFF. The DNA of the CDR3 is TGCAGCGTTGAGATGATGGGAAACACTGAAGCTTTCTTT.

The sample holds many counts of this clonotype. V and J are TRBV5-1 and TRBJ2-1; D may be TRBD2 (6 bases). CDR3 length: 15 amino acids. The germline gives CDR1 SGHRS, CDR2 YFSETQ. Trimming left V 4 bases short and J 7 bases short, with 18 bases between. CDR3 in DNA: TGCGCCAGCAGCATGATCCCCGGGACTCCAAATGAGCAGTTCTTC. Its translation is CASSMIPGTPNEQFF.

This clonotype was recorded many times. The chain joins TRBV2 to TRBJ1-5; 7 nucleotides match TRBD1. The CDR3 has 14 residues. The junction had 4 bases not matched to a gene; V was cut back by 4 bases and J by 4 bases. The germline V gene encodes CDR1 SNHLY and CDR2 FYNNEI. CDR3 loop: CASSGTGLNQPQHF. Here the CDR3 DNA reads TGTGCCAGCAGTGGGACAGGCCTGAATCAGCCCCAGCATTTT.

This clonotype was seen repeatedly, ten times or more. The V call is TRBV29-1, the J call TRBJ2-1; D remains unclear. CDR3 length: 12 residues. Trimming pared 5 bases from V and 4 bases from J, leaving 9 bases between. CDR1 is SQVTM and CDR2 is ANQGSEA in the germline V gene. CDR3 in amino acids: CSVRPTYNEQFF. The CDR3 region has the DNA TGCAGCGTTCGGCCAACGTACAATGAGCAGTTCTTC.

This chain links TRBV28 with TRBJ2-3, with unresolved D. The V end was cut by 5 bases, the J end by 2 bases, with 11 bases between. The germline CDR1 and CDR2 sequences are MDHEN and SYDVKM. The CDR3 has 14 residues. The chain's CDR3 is CASSIYSPTDTQYF. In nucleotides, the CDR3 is TGTGCCAGCAGTATATATTCTCCCACAGATACGCAGTATTTT.

In nucleotides, the CDR3 is TGTGCCAGCAGTTTGTCGTATAGCAATCAGCCCCAGCATTTT. It encodes CASSLSYSNQPQHF. J is TRBJ1-5 and V is TRBV27, with D unclear. V gave up 3 bases and J gave up 0 bases, with 6 bases separating them. The CDR3 spans 14 residues. The germline gives CDR1 MNHEY, CDR2 SMNVEV (reference sequence).

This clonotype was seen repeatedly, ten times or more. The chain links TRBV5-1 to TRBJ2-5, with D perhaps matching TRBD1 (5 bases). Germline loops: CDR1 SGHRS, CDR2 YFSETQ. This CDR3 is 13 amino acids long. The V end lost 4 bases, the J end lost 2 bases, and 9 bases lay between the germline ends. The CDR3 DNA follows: TGCGCCAGCAGCCCCGGACAACAAGAGACCCAGTACTTC. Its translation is CASSPGQQETQYF.

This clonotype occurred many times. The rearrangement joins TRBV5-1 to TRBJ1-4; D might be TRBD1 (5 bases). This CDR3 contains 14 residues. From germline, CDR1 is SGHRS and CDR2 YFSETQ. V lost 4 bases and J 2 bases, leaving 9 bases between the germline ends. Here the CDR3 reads CASSKGTTNEKLFF. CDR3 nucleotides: TGCGCCAGCAGCAAAGGGACGACTAATGAAAAACTGTTTTTT.

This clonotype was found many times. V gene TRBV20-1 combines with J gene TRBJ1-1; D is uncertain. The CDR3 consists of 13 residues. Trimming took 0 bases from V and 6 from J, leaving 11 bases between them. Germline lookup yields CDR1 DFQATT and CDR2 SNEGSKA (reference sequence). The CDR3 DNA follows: TGCAGTGCTAGAGATGAATGGGCTGCTGAAGCTTTCTTT. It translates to CSARDEWAAEAFF.

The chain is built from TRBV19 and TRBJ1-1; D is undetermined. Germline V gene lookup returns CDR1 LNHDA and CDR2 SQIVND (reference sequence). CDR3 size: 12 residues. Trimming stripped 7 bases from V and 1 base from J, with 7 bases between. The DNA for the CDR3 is TGTGCCAGTATTTCCGGGAACACTGAAGCTTTCTTT. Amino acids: CASISGNTEAFF.

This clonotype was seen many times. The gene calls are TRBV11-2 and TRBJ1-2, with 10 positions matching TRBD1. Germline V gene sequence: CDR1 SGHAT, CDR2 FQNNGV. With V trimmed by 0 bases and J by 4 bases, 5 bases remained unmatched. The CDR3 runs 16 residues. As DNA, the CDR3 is TGTGCCAGCAGCTTAGACTCCGGGACAGGGGCCTATGGCTACACCTTC. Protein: CASSLDSGTGAYGYTF.

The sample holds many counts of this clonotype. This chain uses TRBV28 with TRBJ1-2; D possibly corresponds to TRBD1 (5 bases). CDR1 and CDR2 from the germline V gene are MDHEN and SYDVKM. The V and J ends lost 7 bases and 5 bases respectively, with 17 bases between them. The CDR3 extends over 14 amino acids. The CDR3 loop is CASNPPPGGYGYTF. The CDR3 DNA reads TGTGCCAGCAACCCTCCCCCGGGGGGGTATGGCTACACCTTC.

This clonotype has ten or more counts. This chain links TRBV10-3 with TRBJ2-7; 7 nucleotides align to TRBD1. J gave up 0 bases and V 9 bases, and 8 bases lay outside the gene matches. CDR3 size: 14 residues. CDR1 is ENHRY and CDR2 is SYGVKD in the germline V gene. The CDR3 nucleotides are TGTGCCATTTCCGGGACAGTAAGCTCCTACGAGCAGTACTTC. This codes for CAISGTVSSYEQYF.

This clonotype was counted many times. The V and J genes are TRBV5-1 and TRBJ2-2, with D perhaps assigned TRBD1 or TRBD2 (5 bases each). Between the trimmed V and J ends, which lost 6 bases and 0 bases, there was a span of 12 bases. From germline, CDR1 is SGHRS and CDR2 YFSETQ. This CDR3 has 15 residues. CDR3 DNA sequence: TGCGCCAGCAAGGGGACGTTGGCGAACACCGGGGAGCTGTTTTTT. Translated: CASKGTLANTGELFF.

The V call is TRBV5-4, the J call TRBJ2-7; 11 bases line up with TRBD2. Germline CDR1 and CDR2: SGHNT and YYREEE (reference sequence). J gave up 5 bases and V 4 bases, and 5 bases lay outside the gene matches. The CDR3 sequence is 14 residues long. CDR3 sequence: CASSLTSGTHEQYF. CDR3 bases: TGTGCCAGCAGCCTGACTAGCGGGACCCACGAGCAGTACTTC.